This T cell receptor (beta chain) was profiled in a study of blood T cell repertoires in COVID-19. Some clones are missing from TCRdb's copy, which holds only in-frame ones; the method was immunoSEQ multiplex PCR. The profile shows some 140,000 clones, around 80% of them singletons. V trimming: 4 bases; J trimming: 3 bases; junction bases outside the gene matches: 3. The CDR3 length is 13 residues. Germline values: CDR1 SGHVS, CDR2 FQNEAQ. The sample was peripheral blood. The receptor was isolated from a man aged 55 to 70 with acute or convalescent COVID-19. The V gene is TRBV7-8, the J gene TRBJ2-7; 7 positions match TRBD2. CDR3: CASSWGGNYEQYF. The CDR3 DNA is TGTGCCAGCAGCTGGGGGGGGAACTACGAGCAGTACTTC. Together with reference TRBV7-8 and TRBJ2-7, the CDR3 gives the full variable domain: GAGVSQSPRYKVAKRGQDVALRCDPISGHVSLFWYQQALGQGPEFLTYFQNEAQLDKSGLPSDRFFAERPEGSVSTLKIQRTQQEDSAVYLCASSWGGNYEQYFGPGTRLTVT.